This T cell receptor beta chain was captured in a study of shared clonotypes between healthy human individuals. Study findings and constraints: Sampling involved blood alone; tissue repertoires likely differ. It was observed that 5% to 6% of naive CD4 clonotypes were shared across a few donors.

Recent vaccinations or acute infections were absent in the healthy HIV-negative adult donors. Into CD45RA+ naive and CD45RA-negative memory subsets, the CD4+ cells were split. The ends lost 3 bases at V and 7 bases at J; junction bases unmatched: 2. Looked up from germline, CDR1 is SGHTA and CDR2 is FQGTGA. CDR3 length: 14 amino acids. Clones were sequenced by immunoSEQ multiplex PCR, and TCRdb holds only the in-frame ones, with some missing. This table has 2 million to 2.5 million clones, approximately 95% appearing once. This clone has more than one count but fewer than ten. Its antigen is as yet unknown. Other nucleotide sequences in the sample specify the same CDR3.

Sequenced material: naive CD4+ T cells sorted from blood. Noted subset: CD45RA+ positively selected. The sequence derives from a young man in good health. The chain employs TRBV7-3 and TRBJ1-6; 8 nucleotides line up with TRBD1. In DNA, the CDR3 is TGTGCCAGCAGCTTGACAGGGGAAAATTCACCCCTCCACTTT. It yields the protein CASSLTGENSPLHF.